The 26 T cell receptor beta chains in this list originate from one sample, sequenced in a study of shared clonotypes between healthy human individuals (TCRdb year 2020). The library came from the immunoSEQ multiplex PCR assay. What TCRdb holds here is the immuneACCESS table cut down to in-frame rearrangements. Part of the clones is not present; checked against another copy, under half of the missing clones reflect an unresolved V gene, and the others are unexplained. For this sample the table gives millions of clones, of which approximately 95% were detected only once. 1.1% of the sample is in the top ten clones. For the CD8 naive samples, CD45RO-negative cells were positively selected for CCR7, yielding a CD45RA+CCR7+ population from which TemRA cells were excluded. Sequenced: naive CD8+ T cells sorted from blood. Per the publication, the cell subset or site label means: CD45RA+CCR7+. These TCRs come from a man between 18 and 35 years old in good health.

The rearrangement uses TRBV7-8 and TRBJ2-1; the match to TRBD2 covers 10 bases. The ends lost 8 bases at V and 3 bases at J; junction bases unmatched: 7. The CDR3 runs 15 residues. The V gene's germline CDR1 is SGHVS and CDR2 FQNEAQ. CDR3: CASGGGLALYNEQFF. The CDR3, as DNA: TGTGCCAGCGGGGGGGGACTAGCGCTCTACAATGAGCAGTTCTTC.

The gene calls are TRBV7-9 and TRBJ2-7; weak D call: TRBD2 (6 bases). CDR3 size: 16 residues. In germline, CDR1 is SEHNR, CDR2 FQNEAQ (reference sequence). Trimming removed 5 bases from V and 1 base from J, with 18 bases in between. The CDR3 loop is CASSPLSSARSYEQYF. The CDR3 region has the DNA TGTGCCAGCAGCCCCCTTTCTAGCGCCCGTTCCTACGAGCAGTACTTC.

The gene calls are TRBV6-6 and TRBJ2-2; perhaps TRBD2 as D (5 bases). Trimming stripped 4 bases from V and 6 bases from J, with 9 bases between. The CDR3 length is 13 residues. Germline V gives CDR1 MNHNY, CDR2 SVGAGI (reference sequence). For the CDR3, the DNA is TGTGCCAGCAGTTTACTCGGGGCCGGGGAGCTGTTTTTT. It specifies CASSLLGAGELFF.

The rearrangement uses TRBV29-1 and TRBJ1-2; D is unresolved. CDR1 and CDR2 from the germline V gene are SQVTM and ANQGSEA. There are 11 residues in the CDR3. The ends were cut back, 5 bases at V and 2 bases at J, with 6 bases in the middle. CDR3 nucleotide sequence: TGCAGCGTTAGGGAGAACTATGGCTACACCTTC. It specifies CSVRENYGYTF.

The chain employs TRBV5-4 and TRBJ2-2; no definite D call. The CDR3 sequence is 14 residues long. The germline V gene encodes CDR1 SGHNT and CDR2 YYREEE (reference sequence). Trimming pared 3 bases from V and 2 bases from J, leaving 8 bases between. The CDR3 region has the DNA TGTGCCAGCAGCTGGACCGGAAACACCGGGGAGCTGTTTTTT. It translates to CASSWTGNTGELFF.

This chain joins TRBV5-8 and TRBJ2-1, with D hard to call. The V and J ends lost 1 base and 7 bases respectively, with 15 bases between them. The CDR3 sequence is 15 residues long. From germline, CDR1 is SGHTS and CDR2 YDEGEE. CDR3 nucleotides: TGTGCCAGCAGCTTGATCGACTCCTCTTGGAATGAGCAGTTCTTC. Protein: CASSLIDSSWNEQFF.

This clone was detected once. The chain employs TRBV2 and TRBJ2-7; 8 positions match TRBD2. CDR1 is SNHLY and CDR2 is FYNNEI in the germline V gene. The CDR3 is made up of 14 amino acids. Germline trimming cut 4 bases from V and 4 bases from J; bases unmatched to any gene: 6. The CDR3 is CASSAAGGGYEQYF. Written as DNA, the CDR3 is TGTGCCAGCAGTGCGGCGGGAGGTGGGTACGAGCAGTACTTC.

The chain uses TRBV6-1 and TRBJ2-3; D is perhaps TRBD2 (5 bases). From germline, CDR1 is MNHNS and CDR2 SASEGT. The CDR3 runs to 15 residues. V lost 2 bases and J lost 1, with 10 bases in between. The CDR3 bases are TGTGCCAGCAGTGAAATGAGCGGCCGCACAGATACGCAGTATTTT. This encodes CASSEMSGRTDTQYF.

The gene calls are TRBV27 and TRBJ2-2; 9 bases agree with TRBD1. The CDR3 has 20 residues. Germline-derived CDR1 and CDR2 are MNHEY and SMNVEV (reference sequence). V lost 8 bases and J lost 6; bases outside the gene matches: 25. The chain's CDR3 is CASSYAPTSGDRVGAGELFF. The CDR3 nucleotides read TGTGCCAGCTCGTATGCACCGACTAGTGGGGACAGGGTCGGGGCCGGGGAGCTGTTTTTT.

The J gene is TRBJ2-7, the V gene TRBV7-2, with a tentative D call TRBD2 (6 bases). The germline CDR1 and CDR2 sequences are SGHTA and FQGNSA. The length of the CDR3 is 14 residues. V lost 5 bases, J lost 5 bases, and 16 bases lay in between. CDR3 sequence reads: CASSLWRVEDEQYF. CDR3 nucleotides: TGTGCCAGCAGCCTCTGGAGGGTGGAGGACGAGCAGTACTTC.

CDR3 amino acids: CASSLNSGGAVDTQYF. Here the CDR3 DNA reads TGTGCCAGCAGCCTCAATAGCGGGGGGGCCGTCGATACGCAGTATTTT. The V and J genes are TRBV11-2 and TRBJ2-3; 11 nucleotides line up with TRBD2. The ends lost 5 bases at V and 6 bases at J; junction bases unmatched: 10. This CDR3 contains 16 residues. CDR1 and CDR2 (germline): SGHAT, FQNNGV. The full variable domain, in which reference TRBV11-2 and TRBJ2-3 provide the parts outside the CDR3, is EAGVAQSPRYKIIEKRQSVAFWCNPISGHATLYWYQQILGQGPKLLIQFQNNGVVDDSQLPKDRFSAERLKGVDSTLKIQPAKLEDSAVYLCASSLNSGGAVDTQYFGPGTRLTVL.

This clone is a singleton in its sample. This chain joins TRBV6-5 and TRBJ1-2, with TRBD1 identical over 7 bases. The CDR3 totals 14 residues. Germline CDR1 and CDR2: MNHEY and SVGAGI. The V gene end was trimmed by 7 bases and the J gene end by 2 bases; junction bases not matched to a gene: 7. The CDR3 region is CASTQGQTNYGYTF. The CDR3 DNA follows: TGTGCCAGCACACAGGGACAGACCAACTATGGCTACACCTTC.

The DNA for the CDR3 is TGTGCCAGCGACCAAAGACAGTACAATGAGCAGTTCTTC. Translation: CASDQRQYNEQFF. The chain recombines TRBV5-6 with TRBJ2-1; D is perhaps TRBD1 (5 bases). Trimming took off 7 bases at V and 4 bases at J, with 12 bases between the two ends. The CDR3 covers 13 residues. CDR1 is SGHDT, CDR2 YYEEEE, per germline.

V is TRBV27 and J is TRBJ2-7, with D possibly being TRBD1 (6 bases). With 3 bases removed from V and 3 bases from J, the gap between germline ends came to 12 bases. The CDR3 has 14 residues. Per germline, CDR1 MNHEY and CDR2 SMNVEV (reference sequence). CDR3 amino acids: CASSFGQSYYEQYF. Here the CDR3 DNA reads TGTGCCAGCAGTTTCGGACAGAGCTACTACGAGCAGTACTTC.

The genes are TRBV7-8 and TRBJ2-1, with D unclear. The CDR3 runs to 14 residues. CDR1 is SGHVS and CDR2 is FQNEAQ in the germline V gene. V was pared by 1 base and J by 5 bases, with 9 bases between. CDR3 in DNA: TGTGCCAGCAGCTTAGGGGTCCAGAACAATGAGCAGTTCTTC. Amino acids: CASSLGVQNNEQFF.

The genes are TRBV6-5 and TRBJ2-1; 11 nucleotides line up with TRBD2. After removal of 3 bases from V and 9 bases from J, the junction contained 7 bases not matched to a gene. CDR1 and CDR2 from the germline V gene are MNHEY and SVGAGI. The CDR3 length is 15 residues. In nucleotides, the CDR3 is TGTGCCAGCAGTTATTCCCTAGCGGGGGGCGGTGAGCAGTTCTTC. Translation gives CASSYSLAGGGEQFF.

The chain recombines TRBV19 with TRBJ2-3; the D is unclear. Germline CDR1 reads LNHDA; CDR2 reads SQIVND (reference sequence). This CDR3 contains 13 residues. V lost 2 bases to trimming and J lost 4 bases, with 7 bases between them. CDR3 DNA sequence: TGTGCCAGTAGTATAAGAGGCGCAGATACGCAGTATTTT. The encoded protein is CASSIRGADTQYF.

Regarding this clone: Distinct nucleotide sequences in the sample also encode this CDR3. The rearrangement links TRBV2 to TRBJ2-7; D is undetermined. CDR3 length: 11 amino acids. Germline loops: CDR1 SNHLY, CDR2 FYNNEI. The V end lost 1 base, the J end lost 5 bases, and 3 bases lay between the germline ends. CDR3 coding DNA: TGTGCCAGCAGTGAAGAGGACGAGCAGTACTTC. Translated: CASSEEDEQYF.

This chain joins TRBV13 and TRBJ2-2; the D is unclear. Trimming pared 8 bases from V and 3 bases from J, leaving 7 bases between. The CDR3 has 12 amino acids. Germline-derived CDR1 and CDR2 are PRHDT and FYEKMQ (reference sequence). CDR3 sequence (DNA): TGTGCCAGCTCGGAAGACACCGGGGAGCTGTTTTTT. Its translation: CASSEDTGELFF.

The gene calls are TRBV5-6 and TRBJ1-1, with TRBD1 matching 10 bases. CDR1 SGHDT and CDR2 YYEEEE come from the germline V gene. V shed 0 bases and J 4 bases; nucleotides not matched to a gene: 9. The CDR3 has 17 residues. CDR3 sequence reads: CASSLAEDRGLSTEAFF. The CDR3 nucleotides are TGTGCCAGCAGCTTGGCCGAGGACAGGGGGTTGAGCACTGAAGCTTTCTTT.

The CDR3 nucleotides are TGCGCCAGCAGCCCCTGGACTAGCGGGAGGGCGGATGAGCAGTTCTTC. Protein product: CASSPWTSGRADEQFF. The rearrangement links TRBV4-3 to TRBJ2-1; TRBD2 matches at 15 bases. CDR3 size: 16 residues. The V segment lost 4 bases and the J segment 8 bases; nucleotides outside the gene matches: 6. From germline, CDR1 is LGHNA and CDR2 YSLEER.

V usage is TRBV15 and J usage is TRBJ2-1; TRBD1 matches at 8 bases. The CDR3 spans 13 residues. CDR1 is LNHNV, CDR2 YYDKDF, per germline (reference sequence). The V segment lost 4 bases and the J segment 12 bases; nucleotides outside the gene matches: 8. The CDR3 sequence: CATSTAGGTGQFF. CDR3 coding DNA: TGTGCCACCAGCACCGCGGGCGGGACAGGGCAGTTCTTC.

The V call is TRBV4-3, the J call TRBJ1-2, with D unclear. The CDR3 covers 15 residues. The V gene lost 4 bases and the J gene lost 4 bases, with 16 bases spanning the gap. Germline loops: CDR1 LGHNA, CDR2 YSLEER. In DNA, the CDR3 is TGCGCCAGCAGCCCCGAGGAATCTCTCGGCTATGGCTACACCTTC. It specifies CASSPEESLGYGYTF.

V is TRBV27 and J is TRBJ2-7; D is possibly TRBD1 (7 bases). This CDR3 is 15 amino acids long. V was cut by 5 bases and J by 3 bases, with 17 bases left in between. Per the germline V gene, CDR1 is MNHEY and CDR2 is SMNVEV (reference sequence). In DNA, the CDR3 is TGTGCCAGCAGTCCCCAGGGGGGCCTGGGCTACGAGCAGTACTTC. This gives the protein CASSPQGGLGYEQYF.

In the case of this clone: This sample includes further DNA sequences coding for the same CDR3. This chain connects TRBV25-1 to TRBJ1-1; D ambiguous. This CDR3 has 14 residues. From germline, CDR1 is MGHDK and CDR2 SYGVNS. Trimming removed 3 bases at V and 1 base at J, with 9 bases between. CDR3 residues: CASSEWTGNTEAFF. The CDR3 region has the DNA TGTGCCAGCAGTGAGTGGACGGGGAACACTGAAGCTTTCTTT.

This chain uses TRBV19 with TRBJ1-6; D ambiguous. With 3 bases removed from V and 9 bases from J, the gap between germline ends came to 15 bases. CDR1 is LNHDA, CDR2 SQIVND, per germline (reference sequence). CDR3 length: 15 residues. CDR3 amino acids: CASSIEAFGLSPLHF. DNA for the CDR3: TGTGCCAGTAGTATTGAGGCGTTTGGTCTTTCACCCCTCCACTTT.